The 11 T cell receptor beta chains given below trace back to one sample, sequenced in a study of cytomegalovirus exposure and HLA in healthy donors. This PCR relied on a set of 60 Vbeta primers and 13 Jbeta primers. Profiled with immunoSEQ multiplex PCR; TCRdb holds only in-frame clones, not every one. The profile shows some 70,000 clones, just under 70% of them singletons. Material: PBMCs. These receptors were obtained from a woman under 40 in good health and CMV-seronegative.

The CDR3 sequence: CASSLPYNSPLHF. CDR3 in DNA: TGTGCCAGCAGTCTTCCCTATAATTCACCCCTCCACTTT. The V and J genes are TRBV28 and TRBJ1-6; no clear D. The CDR3 runs 13 residues. V gave up 5 bases and J gave up 2 bases, with 4 bases separating them. Germline V gene lookup returns CDR1 MDHEN and CDR2 SYDVKM.

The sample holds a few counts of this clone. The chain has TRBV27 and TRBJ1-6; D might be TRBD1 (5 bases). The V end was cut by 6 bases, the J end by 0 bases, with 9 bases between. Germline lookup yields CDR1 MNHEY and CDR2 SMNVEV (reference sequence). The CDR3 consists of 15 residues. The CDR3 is CASRSGASYNSPLHF. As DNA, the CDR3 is TGTGCCAGCAGATCTGGGGCCTCCTATAATTCACCCCTCCACTTT.

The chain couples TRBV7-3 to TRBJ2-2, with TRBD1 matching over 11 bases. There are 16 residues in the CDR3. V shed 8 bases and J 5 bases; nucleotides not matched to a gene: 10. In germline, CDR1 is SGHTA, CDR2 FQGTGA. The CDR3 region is CASALGGQGATGELFF. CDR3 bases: TGTGCCAGCGCCTTAGGTGGACAGGGGGCGACCGGGGAGCTGTTTTTT.

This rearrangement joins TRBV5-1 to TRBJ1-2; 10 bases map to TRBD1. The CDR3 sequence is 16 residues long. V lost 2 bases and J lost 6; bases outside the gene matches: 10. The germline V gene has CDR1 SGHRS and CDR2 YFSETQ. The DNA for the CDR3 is TGCGCCAGCAGCTTACGCCGCGGGACAGGGGTGGATGGCTACACCTTC. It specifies CASSLRRGTGVDGYTF.

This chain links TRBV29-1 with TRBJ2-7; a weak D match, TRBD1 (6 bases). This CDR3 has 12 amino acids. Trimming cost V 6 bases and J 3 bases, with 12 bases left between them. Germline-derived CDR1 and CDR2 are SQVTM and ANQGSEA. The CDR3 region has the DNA TGCAGCGTGGGCGTCAGGGGCTACGAGCAGTACTTC. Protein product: CSVGVRGYEQYF.

CDR3 sequence (DNA): TGTGCCAGCAGCGTAGCGGGGGGGGCAGAAGAGACCCAGTACTTC. Encoded protein: CASSVAGGAEETQYF. The gene calls are TRBV9 and TRBJ2-5, with 8 positions matching TRBD2. The J segment lost 3 bases and the V segment lost 0 bases, leaving 4 bases of the junction unmatched. The CDR3 length is 15 residues. CDR1 and CDR2 from the germline V gene are SGDLS and YYNGEE.

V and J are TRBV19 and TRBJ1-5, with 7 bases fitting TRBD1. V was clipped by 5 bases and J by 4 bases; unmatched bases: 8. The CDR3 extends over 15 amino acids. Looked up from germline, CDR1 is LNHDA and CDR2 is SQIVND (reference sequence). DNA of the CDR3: TGTGCCAGTAGTTCCGGACAGGCCCTTAATCAGCCCCAGCATTTT. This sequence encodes CASSSGQALNQPQHF.

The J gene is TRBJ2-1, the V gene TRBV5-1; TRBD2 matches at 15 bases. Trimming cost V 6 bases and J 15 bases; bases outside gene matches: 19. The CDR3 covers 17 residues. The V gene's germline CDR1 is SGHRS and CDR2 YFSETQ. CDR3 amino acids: CASNPIRGLAGGHVPFF. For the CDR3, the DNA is TGCGCCAGCAACCCGATCCGCGGACTAGCGGGGGGGCACGTGCCGTTCTTC.

The CDR3 DNA reads as TGTGCCAGCATCCTGACTAGCGGGGGCTACGAGCAGTACTTC. Protein sequence: CASILTSGGYEQYF. The rearrangement joins TRBV2 to TRBJ2-7; TRBD2 aligns across 12 bases. CDR1 and CDR2 from the germline V gene are SNHLY and FYNNEI. CDR3 size: 14 residues. With V trimmed by 7 bases and J by 3 bases, 4 bases remained unmatched.

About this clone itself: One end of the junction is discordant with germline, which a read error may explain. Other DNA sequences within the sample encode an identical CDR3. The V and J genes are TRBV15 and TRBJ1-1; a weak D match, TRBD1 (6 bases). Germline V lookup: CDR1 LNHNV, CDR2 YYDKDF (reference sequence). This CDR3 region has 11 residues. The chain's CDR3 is CATQDRVEAFF. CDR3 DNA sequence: TGTGCCACCCAGGACAGAGTTGAAGCCTTCTTT.

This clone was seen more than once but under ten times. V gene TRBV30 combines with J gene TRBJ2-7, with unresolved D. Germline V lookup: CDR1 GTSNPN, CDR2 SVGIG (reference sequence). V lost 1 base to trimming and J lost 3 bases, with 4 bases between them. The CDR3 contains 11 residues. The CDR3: CAWSANYEQYF. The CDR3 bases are TGTGCCTGGAGTGCAAACTACGAGCAGTACTTC.